The present T cell receptor (beta chain) was sequenced within a study of T cell responses to AZD1222 COVID-19 vaccine. Regarding the study as a whole: Seropositivity was recorded at baseline in only six AZD1222 recipients. Spike was spanned by vaccine-associated CD4 TCRs, which were dominant at 160-218 and 743-854. Clonal diversity may have been underestimated in mostly white British donors. Unmutated variant regions are reportedly targeted by nearly half of spike-specific TCRs.

Here immunoSEQ multiplex PCR was the method, and the copy in TCRdb shows in-frame clones only, minus some. The sample contains about 130,000 clones, over 90% of which appear only once. The CDR3 loop spans 13 amino acids. The J segment lost 8 bases and the V segment lost 3 bases, leaving 4 bases of the junction unmatched. A word on this clone: Its antigen remains unknown.

This sample comprised peripheral blood, obtained on day 0 of AZD1222 vaccination. The source of this sequence is an adult in good health. The rearrangement links TRBV12-3 or TRBV12-4 to TRBJ1-2; TRBD1 matches at 9 bases. The CDR3, as DNA: TGTGCCAGCAGTTTTGGGACAGGGCGGGGCTACACCTTC. This gives the protein CASSFGTGRGYTF.